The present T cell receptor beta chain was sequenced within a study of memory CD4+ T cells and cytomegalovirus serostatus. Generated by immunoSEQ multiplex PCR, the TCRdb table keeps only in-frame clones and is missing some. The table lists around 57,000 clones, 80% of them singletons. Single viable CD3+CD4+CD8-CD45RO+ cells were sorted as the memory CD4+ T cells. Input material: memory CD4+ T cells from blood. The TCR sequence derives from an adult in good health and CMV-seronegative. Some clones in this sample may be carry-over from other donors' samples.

The CDR3 nucleotides are TGTGCCAGCAGCCCCTCAGTTTTGGGGGGAGAGACCCAGTACTTC. Protein product: CASSPSVLGGETQYF. The chain carries TRBV7-2 and TRBJ2-5, with D possibly matching TRBD2 (6 bases). V was pared by 5 bases and J by 4 bases, with 17 bases between. Germline CDR1 is SGHTA and CDR2 is FQGNSA. The CDR3 sequence is 15 residues long.